What follows is one TCR beta chain and its context. This table comes from immunoSEQ multiplex PCR, and its TCRdb copy is limited to in-frame clones, with some not included. The table shows 150,000 to 200,000 clones, with around 90% occurring only once. The source of the sample is a study of T cell responses to AZD1222 COVID-19 vaccine. The source is an adult in good health. The sample in question was peripheral blood, obtained on day 0 of AZD1222 vaccination.

The CDR3 spells CAISEHAGVVNSTDTQYF. As DNA, the CDR3 is TGTGCCATCAGTGAGCACGCAGGGGTTGTCAATAGCACAGATACGCAGTATTTT. V is TRBV10-3 and J is TRBJ2-3, with D maybe TRBD1 (6 bases). Trimming pared 2 bases from V and 0 bases from J, leaving 18 bases between. This CDR3 comprises 18 residues. The V gene's germline CDR1 is ENHRY and CDR2 SYGVKD.